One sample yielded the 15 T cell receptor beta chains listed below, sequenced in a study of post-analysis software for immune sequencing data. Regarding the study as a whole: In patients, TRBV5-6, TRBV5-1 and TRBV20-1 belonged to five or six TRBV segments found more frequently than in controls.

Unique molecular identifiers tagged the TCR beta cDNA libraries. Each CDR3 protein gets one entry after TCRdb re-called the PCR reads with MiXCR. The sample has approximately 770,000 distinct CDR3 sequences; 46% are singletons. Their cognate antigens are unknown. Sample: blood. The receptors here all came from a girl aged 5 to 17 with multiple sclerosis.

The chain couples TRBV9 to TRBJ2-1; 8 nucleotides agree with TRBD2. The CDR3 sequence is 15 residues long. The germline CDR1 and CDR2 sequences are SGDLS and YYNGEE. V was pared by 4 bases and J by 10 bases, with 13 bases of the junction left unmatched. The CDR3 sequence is CASSPVAGGPYEQFF. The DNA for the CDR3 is TGTGCCAGCAGCCCGGTGGCGGGAGGACCCTACGAGCAGTTCTTC.

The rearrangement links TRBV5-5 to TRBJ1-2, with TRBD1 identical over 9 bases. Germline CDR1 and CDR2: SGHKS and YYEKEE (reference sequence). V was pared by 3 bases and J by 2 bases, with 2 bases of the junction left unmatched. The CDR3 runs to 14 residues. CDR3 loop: CASSWDRANYGYTF. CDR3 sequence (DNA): TGTGCCAGCAGCTGGGACAGGGCAAACTATGGCTACACCTTC.

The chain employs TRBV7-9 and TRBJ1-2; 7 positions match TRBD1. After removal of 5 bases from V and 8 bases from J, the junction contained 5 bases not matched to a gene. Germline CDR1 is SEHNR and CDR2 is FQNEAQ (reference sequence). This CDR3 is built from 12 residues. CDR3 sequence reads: CASSPRGWGYTF. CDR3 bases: TGTGCCAGCAGCCCCAGGGGGTGGGGCTACACCTTC.

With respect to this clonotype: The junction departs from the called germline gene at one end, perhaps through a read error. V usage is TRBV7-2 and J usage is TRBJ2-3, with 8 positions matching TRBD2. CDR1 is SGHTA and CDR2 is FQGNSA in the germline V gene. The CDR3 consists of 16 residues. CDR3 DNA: TGTGCCAGCAGCTTAGACGGGAGGGGATCCACAGATACGCGGTATTTT. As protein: CASSLDGRGSTDTRYF.

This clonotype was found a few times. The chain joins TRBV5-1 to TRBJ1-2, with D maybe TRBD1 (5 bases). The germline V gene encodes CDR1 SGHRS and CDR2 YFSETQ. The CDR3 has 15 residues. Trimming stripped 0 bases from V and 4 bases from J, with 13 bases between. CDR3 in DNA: TGCGCCAGCAGCTTGGTGGCAGGGACCCCCTATGGCTACACCTTC. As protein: CASSLVAGTPYGYTF.

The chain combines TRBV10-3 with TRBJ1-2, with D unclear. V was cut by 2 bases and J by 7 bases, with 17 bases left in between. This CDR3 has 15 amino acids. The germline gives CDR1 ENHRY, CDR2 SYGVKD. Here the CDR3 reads CAISEGLSSKGGYTF. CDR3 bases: TGTGCCATCAGTGAGGGGTTGAGTTCTAAGGGTGGCTACACCTTC.

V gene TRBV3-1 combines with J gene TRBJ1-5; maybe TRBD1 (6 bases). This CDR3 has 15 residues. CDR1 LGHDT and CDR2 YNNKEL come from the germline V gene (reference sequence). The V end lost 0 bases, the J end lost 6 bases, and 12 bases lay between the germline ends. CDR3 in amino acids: CASSQDSRGAQPQHF. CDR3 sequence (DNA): TGTGCCAGCAGCCAAGATAGCAGGGGAGCTCAGCCCCAGCATTTT. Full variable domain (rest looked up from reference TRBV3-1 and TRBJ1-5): DTAVSQTPKYLVTQMGNDKSIKCEQNLGHDTMYWYKQDSKKFLKIMFSYNNKELIINETVPNRFSPKSPDKAHLNLHINSLELGDSAVYFCASSQDSRGAQPQHFGDGTRLSIL.

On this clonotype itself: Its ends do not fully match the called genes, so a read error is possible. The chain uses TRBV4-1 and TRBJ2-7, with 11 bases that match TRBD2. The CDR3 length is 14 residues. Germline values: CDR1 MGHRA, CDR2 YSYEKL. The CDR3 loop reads CVSSQEGLAGEQYF. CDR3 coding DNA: TGCGTCAGCAGCCAAGAAGGACTAGCGGGCGAGCAGTACTTC.

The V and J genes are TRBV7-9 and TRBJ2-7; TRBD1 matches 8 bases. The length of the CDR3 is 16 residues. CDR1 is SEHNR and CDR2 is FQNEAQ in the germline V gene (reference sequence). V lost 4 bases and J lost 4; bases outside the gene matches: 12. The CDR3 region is CASSWIEAGTGYEQYF. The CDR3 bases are TGTGCCAGCAGCTGGATCGAAGCCGGGACAGGTTACGAGCAGTACTTC.

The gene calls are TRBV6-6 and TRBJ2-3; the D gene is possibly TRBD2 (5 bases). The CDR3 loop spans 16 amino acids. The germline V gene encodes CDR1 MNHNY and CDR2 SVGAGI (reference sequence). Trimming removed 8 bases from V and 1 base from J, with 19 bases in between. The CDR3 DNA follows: TGTGCCAGCCAAACCGTAGGAGGACGGGGCACAGATACGCAGTATTTT. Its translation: CASQTVGGRGTDTQYF.

In DNA form, the CDR3 reads TGTGCCAGCAGCGAAGGACGGACTAGCGGGAGTGATGAGCAGTTCTTC. Translated: CASSEGRTSGSDEQFF. V is TRBV7-2 and J is TRBJ2-1, with 13 bases that match TRBD2. CDR3 length: 16 amino acids. CDR1 and CDR2 from the germline V gene are SGHTA and FQGNSA. V gave up 5 bases and J gave up 8 bases; unmatched junction bases: 9. The full variable domain, in which reference TRBV7-2 and TRBJ2-1 provide the parts outside the CDR3, is GAGVSQSPSNKVTEKGKDVELRCDPISGHTALYWYRQSLGQGLEFLIYFQGNSAPDKSGLPSDRFSAERTGGSVSTLTIQRTQQEDSAVYLCASSEGRTSGSDEQFFGPGTRLTVL.

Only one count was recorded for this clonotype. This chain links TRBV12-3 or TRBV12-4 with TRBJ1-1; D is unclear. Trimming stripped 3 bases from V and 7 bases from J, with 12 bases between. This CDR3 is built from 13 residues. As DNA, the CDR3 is TGTGCCAGCAGTTTTATGGGGTACGGTGAAGCTTTCTTT. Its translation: CASSFMGYGEAFF.

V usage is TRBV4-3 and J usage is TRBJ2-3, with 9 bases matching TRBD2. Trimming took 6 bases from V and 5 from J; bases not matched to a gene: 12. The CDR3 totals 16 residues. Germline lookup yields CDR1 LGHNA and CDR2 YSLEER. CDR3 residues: CASSNGAGGPQDTQYF. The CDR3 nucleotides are TGCGCCAGCAGTAATGGGGCGGGAGGGCCCCAAGATACGCAGTATTTT.

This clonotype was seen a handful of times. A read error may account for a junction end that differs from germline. For the CDR3, the DNA is TGTGCCAGCAGCTTGACTGCTAGCACAGATACGCAGTATTTT. The encoded protein is CASSLTASTDTQYF. The chain links TRBV4-3 to TRBJ2-3; D not resolved. The CDR3 runs to 14 residues. Germline CDR1 is LGHNA and CDR2 is YSLEER.

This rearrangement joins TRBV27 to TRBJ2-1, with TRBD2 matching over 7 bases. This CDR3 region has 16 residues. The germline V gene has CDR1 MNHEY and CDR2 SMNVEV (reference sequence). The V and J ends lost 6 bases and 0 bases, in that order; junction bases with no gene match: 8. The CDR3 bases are TGTGCCAGCAGCCCTACTAGCGCGCCCTCCTACAATGAGCAGTTCTTC. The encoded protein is CASSPTSAPSYNEQFF.